This TCR beta chain was recorded in a study of CD8+ T cells in alopecia areata. Extracted RNA was reverse transcribed into cDNA, the sequencing template. Assay: immunoSEQ multiplex PCR; the TCRdb copy retains only in-frame clones and omits some. The sample contains over 150,000 clones, roughly three fifths of which appear only once. The germline V and J ends were trimmed by 0 bases and 6 bases, with 10 bases remaining between them. Germline CDR1 reads SGHRS; CDR2 reads YFSETQ. The CDR3 contains 14 residues. This clone was detected a few times. The TCR originated in a human donor in good health. The specimen was CD8+ T cells sorted from blood. The chain joins TRBV5-1 to TRBJ1-5, with a tentative D call TRBD1 (6 bases). In DNA, the CDR3 is TGCGCCAGCAGCTTGGAACAGGGAGGTCAGCCCCAGCATTTT. Encoded protein: CASSLEQGGQPQHF.